Given below is one T cell receptor (beta chain) in context. This sample is drawn from a study of shared clonotypes between healthy human individuals. Overall study: CD4 naive and memory got three plates each, CD8 naive two, CD8 memory one.

This table comes from immunoSEQ multiplex PCR, and its TCRdb copy is limited to in-frame clones, with some not included. This sample yields over 950,000 clones, of which approximately 77% are seen a single time; 0.89% belongs to the top ten. With 1 base clipped from V and 5 bases from J, the junction kept 1 base outside the gene matches. Germline V CDR1 and CDR2: SEHNR, FQNEAQ (reference sequence). The CDR3 consists of 13 residues. The chain combines TRBV7-9 with TRBJ2-7; 8 bases agree with TRBD2. Sequencing used memory CD4+ T cells from PBMCs. Subset given: CD45RA-negative fraction. This receptor was identified in a man between 18 and 35 years old in good health. Some clones in this sample may be carry-over from other donors' samples. This CDR3 reads CASSLVTSDEQYF. CDR3 coding DNA: TGTGCCAGCAGCTTAGTGACTAGCGACGAGCAGTACTTC.